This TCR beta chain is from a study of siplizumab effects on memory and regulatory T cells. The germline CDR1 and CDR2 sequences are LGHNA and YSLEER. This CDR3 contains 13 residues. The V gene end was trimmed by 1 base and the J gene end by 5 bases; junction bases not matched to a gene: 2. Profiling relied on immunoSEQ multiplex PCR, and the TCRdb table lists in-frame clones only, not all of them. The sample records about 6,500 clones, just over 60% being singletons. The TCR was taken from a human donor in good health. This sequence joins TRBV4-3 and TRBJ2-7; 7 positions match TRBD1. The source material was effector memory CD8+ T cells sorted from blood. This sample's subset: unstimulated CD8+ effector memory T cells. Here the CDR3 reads CASSQGTGNEQYF. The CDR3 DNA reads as TGCGCCAGCAGCCAAGGGACAGGCAACGAGCAGTACTTC.